These 10 T cell receptor beta chains originate from one sample sequenced in a study of shared clonotypes between healthy human individuals. The method was immunoSEQ multiplex PCR; TCRdb's version includes in-frame clones alone and lacks a portion of them. The data show roughly 810,000 clones, roughly 96% seen once. CD8 cells classed as naive were CD45RO-negative and positively selected for CCR7, excluding terminally differentiated effector memory CD45RA+ cells. The source material was naive CD8+ T cells sorted from blood. All receptors come from a man aged 25 to 40 in good health.

The V and J genes are TRBV28 and TRBJ1-1; tentatively, D is TRBD1 (6 bases). The CDR3 covers 16 residues. Germline V gene data show CDR1 as MDHEN and CDR2 as SYDVKM. Deletions cut 5 bases from V and 1 base from J, with 17 bases between. The CDR3 DNA sequence: TGTGCCAGCAGTGGACATCCAGGGGACGCGAACACTGAAGCTTTCTTT. As protein: CASSGHPGDANTEAFF.

The V and J genes are TRBV27 and TRBJ2-3; a weak D match, TRBD2 (6 bases). CDR1 MNHEY and CDR2 SMNVEV come from the germline V gene (reference sequence). Trimming removed 10 bases at V and 0 bases at J, with 14 bases between. The CDR3 is 14 residues long. CDR3 in DNA: TGTGCCACTTACGCGGGACCAAGCACAGATACGCAGTATTTT. Its protein is CATYAGPSTDTQYF.

The chain uses TRBV6-6 and TRBJ2-7, with D unresolved. Germline CDR1 is MNHNY and CDR2 is SVGAGI (reference sequence). Between the trimmed V and J ends, which lost 4 bases and 6 bases, there was a span of 16 bases. There are 14 residues in the CDR3. This CDR3 is CASSSSQGPPEQYF. CDR3 DNA sequence: TGTGCCAGCAGTTCTAGTCAAGGGCCCCCCGAGCAGTACTTC.

V is TRBV5-6 and J is TRBJ2-7, with D possibly being TRBD2 (5 bases). Trimming shortened V by 5 bases and J by 3 bases, and 24 bases separated the two germline ends. The CDR3 consists of 17 residues. In germline, CDR1 is SGHDT, CDR2 YYEEEE. The CDR3, as DNA: TGTGCCAGCAGATCGCCCGGACGTATCTACGGGGACTACGAGCAGTACTTC. Its protein product is CASRSPGRIYGDYEQYF.

In this sample, this clone turned up once. The chain joins TRBV7-8 to TRBJ2-7; D may match TRBD1 or TRBD2 (5 bases each). The CDR3 consists of 15 residues. CDR1 is SGHVS and CDR2 is FQNEAQ in the germline V gene. Trimming cost V 5 bases and J 4 bases, with 18 bases left between them. The CDR3 sequence: CASSPRFGGKYEQYF. The CDR3 bases are TGTGCCAGCAGCCCAAGGTTTGGGGGAAAATACGAGCAGTACTTC.

The chain carries TRBV7-9 and TRBJ2-5, with 10 bases fitting TRBD1. Trimming took 5 bases from V and 0 from J; bases not matched to a gene: 9. CDR1 is SEHNR and CDR2 is FQNEAQ in the germline V gene (reference sequence). CDR3 length: 17 amino acids. The CDR3 coding sequence is TGTGCCAGCAGCCGCTACGGGACAGGGGACAACCAAGAGACCCAGTACTTC. This sequence encodes CASSRYGTGDNQETQYF.

This chain links TRBV10-3 with TRBJ2-7; weak D call: TRBD1 (5 bases). V shed 4 bases and J shed 0 bases, with 13 bases lying between them. CDR1 is ENHRY, CDR2 SYGVKD, per germline. CDR3 length equals 15 residues. CDR3 nucleotides: TGTGCCATCAGTGCAAACCGACAGTACTCCTACGAGCAGTACTTC. As protein: CAISANRQYSYEQYF.

This clone was observed a single time. The chain uses TRBV7-9 and TRBJ1-4; TRBD1 matches at 7 bases. This CDR3 spans 13 amino acids. J lost 8 bases, V lost 2 bases, and 2 bases had no gene match. Germline loops: CDR1 SEHNR, CDR2 FQNEAQ (reference sequence). The CDR3 loop reads CASSLTGEEKLFF. CDR3 DNA: TGTGCCAGCAGCTTAACAGGGGAAGAAAAACTGTTTTTT.

The V gene is TRBV7-9, the J gene TRBJ2-7, with 10 nucleotides matching TRBD1. CDR3 size: 15 residues. Germline-derived CDR1 and CDR2 are SEHNR and FQNEAQ (reference sequence). Trimming took 4 bases from V and 7 from J; bases not matched to a gene: 10. CDR3 in DNA: TGTGCCAGCAGCTCCCGGACAGGGGGATCTGGGGAGCAGTACTTC. It specifies CASSSRTGGSGEQYF. Supplemented by reference TRBV7-9 and TRBJ2-7, the full variable domain reads DTGVSQNPRHKITKRGQNVTFRCDPISEHNRLYWYRQTLGQGPEFLTYFQNEAQLEKSRLLSDRFSAERPKGSFSTLEIQRTEQGDSAMYLCASSSRTGGSGEQYFGPGTRLTVT.

This chain links TRBV7-9 with TRBJ1-1; D ambiguous. In germline, CDR1 is SEHNR, CDR2 FQNEAQ (reference sequence). Between the trimmed V and J ends, which lost 1 base and 8 bases, there was a span of 11 bases. This CDR3 is 13 amino acids long. CDR3 loop: CASSLGIRAEAFF. DNA for the CDR3: TGTGCCAGCAGCTTAGGGATTCGGGCAGAAGCTTTCTTT.